This T cell receptor beta chain was identified in a study of blood T cells in healthy people across ages. Trimming took 8 bases from V and 0 from J; bases not matched to a gene: 13. The CDR3 length is 17 residues. Germline V CDR1 and CDR2: MDHEN, SYDVKM. Sample-barcoded 5' priming and a J-beta primer mix drove a second PCR of 7 to 11 cycles. TCRdb analysed the 5' RACE reads with MiXCR anew, one entry per CDR3 protein. The sample lists about 580,000 distinct CDR3 sequences, around half occurring once. Input material: blood. The receptor was derived from a man at least 80 years old in good health. This chain uses TRBV28 with TRBJ2-1, with TRBD2 identical over 7 bases. CDR3 sequence reads: CASRYPGGGSSYNEQFF. CDR3 nucleotides: TGTGCCAGCCGCTACCCCGGGGGAGGGAGCTCCTACAATGAGCAGTTCTTC.